This T cell receptor (beta chain) emerged from a study of T cells in Graves' hyperthyroidism and ophthalmopathy. Study outcomes and limitations: Through a model of 13 V-J features, ophthalmopathy was separated from stable hyperthyroidism.

Only a few counts were recorded for this clonotype. What it binds is not known. One junction end does not reproduce the germline sequence, and a read error may be involved. Reasons for excluding patients were uncontrolled infection, other autoimmune disease, pregnancy or lactation. RNA transcripts yielded amplified TCR beta CDR3 regions. First-round RT-PCR targeting the TCR CDR3 was performed with the HTBI primer set. TCRdb recomputed calls from the multiplex PCR reads with MiXCR, one row per CDR3 protein. This table has nearly 600,000 distinct CDR3 sequences, approximately 15% appearing once. This CDR3 comprises 14 residues.

The sequenced material came from blood. The sequence came from a woman younger than 35 with Graves' ophthalmopathy. The chain uses TRBV12-3 or TRBV12-4 and TRBJ1-1; TRBD1 agrees at 12 bases. This CDR3 reads CASSLGQGATEAYF. CDR3 in DNA: TGTGCCAGCAGTTTGGGACAGGGGGCGACTGAAGCTTACTTT.